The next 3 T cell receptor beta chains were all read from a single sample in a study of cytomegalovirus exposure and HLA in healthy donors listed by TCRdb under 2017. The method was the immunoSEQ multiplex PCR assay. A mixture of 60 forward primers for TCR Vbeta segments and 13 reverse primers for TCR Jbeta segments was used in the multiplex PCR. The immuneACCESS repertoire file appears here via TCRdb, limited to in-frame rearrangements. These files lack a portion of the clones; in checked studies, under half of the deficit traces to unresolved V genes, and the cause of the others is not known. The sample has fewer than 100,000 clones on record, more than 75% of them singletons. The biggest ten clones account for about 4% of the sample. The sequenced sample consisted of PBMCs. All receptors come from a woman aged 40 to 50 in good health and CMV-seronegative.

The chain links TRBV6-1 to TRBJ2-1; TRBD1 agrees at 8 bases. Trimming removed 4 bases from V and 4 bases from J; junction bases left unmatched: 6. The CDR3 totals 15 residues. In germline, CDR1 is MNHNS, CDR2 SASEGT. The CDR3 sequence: CASSGGTGSYNEQFF. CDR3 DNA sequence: TGTGCCAGCAGTGGCGGGACAGGTTCGTACAATGAGCAGTTCTTC.

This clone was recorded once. The CDR3 region is CASSFEGVVAFF. The CDR3 DNA reads TGTGCCAGCAGCTTTGAGGGCGTTGTAGCTTTCTTT. The chain employs TRBV7-2 and TRBJ1-1; D unclear. Trimming pared 3 bases from V and 10 bases from J, leaving 12 bases between. The CDR3 has 12 residues. Germline V gives CDR1 SGHTA, CDR2 FQGNSA.

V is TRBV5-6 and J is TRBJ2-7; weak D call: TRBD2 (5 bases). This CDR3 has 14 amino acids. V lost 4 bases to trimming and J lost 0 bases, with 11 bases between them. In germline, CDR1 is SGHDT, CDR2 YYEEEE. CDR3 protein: CASSPLATSYEQYF. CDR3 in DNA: TGTGCCAGCAGCCCATTAGCGACCTCCTACGAGCAGTACTTC.